The rows below give T cell receptor beta chains drawn from one sample of a study of technical replicates of blood from a handful of donors. Libraries were prepared by immunoSEQ multiplex PCR; TCRdb keeps only in-frame clonotypes and omits some of them. The table has tens of thousands of clones, around nine tenths seen once. The sequencing input was PBMCs. The origin of the receptors is a human donor in good health. Some clones in this sample may be carry-over from other donors' samples. Each CDR3 is given with its conserved first and last residue. Fields, in order: CDR3 protein, CDR3 length, V gene, J gene.

CASSLTLTSGAGTDTQYF	18	TRBV7-2	TRBJ2-3
CSVEPGSGTDTQYF	14	TRBV29-1	TRBJ2-3
CASSVRQRNTEAFF	14	TRBV13	TRBJ1-1
CASSSGTGAHEQYF	14	TRBV5-1	TRBJ2-7
CASSPDRGREQPQHF	15	TRBV2	TRBJ1-5
CASSIDRGKYEQYF	14	TRBV19	TRBJ2-7
CASTREASSYNSPLHF	16	TRBV18	TRBJ1-6
CASSLSTGFYNEQFF	15	TRBV7-8	TRBJ2-1
CASSQADNQPQHF	13	TRBV4-1	TRBJ1-5
CASSQDRGDDIQYF	14	TRBV4-3	TRBJ2-4
CASSRTRGAEAFF	13	TRBV14	TRBJ1-1
CATSGQGSYGYTF	13	TRBV15	TRBJ1-2
CASSPDRGSYNEQFF	15	TRBV7-2	TRBJ2-1
CASSDTEQGEQYF	13	TRBV6-4	TRBJ2-7
CASSPRTSGGHEQYF	15	TRBV7-6	TRBJ2-7
CASARDSTYEQYF	13	TRBV10-3	TRBJ2-7
CASSIDRDYNEQFF	14	TRBV19	TRBJ2-1
CAWSALTGSGYTF	13	TRBV30	TRBJ1-2
CSARFADCIF	10	TRBV20-1	TRBJ1-1
CASSQDTAPNYGYTF	15	TRBV4-3	TRBJ1-2
CASSLVAGGSEAFF	14	TRBV5-6	TRBJ1-1
CASSARGSGNTIYF	14	TRBV9	TRBJ1-3
CASSIGVAGRLSEQYF	16	TRBV27	TRBJ2-7
CASSPLAGKETQYF	14	TRBV13	TRBJ2-5
CAWSPREVAFF	11	TRBV30	TRBJ1-1
CASSLGTGWDTEAFF	15	TRBV7-9	TRBJ1-1
CASSYSRATGELFF	14	TRBV6-5	TRBJ2-2
CSVVRPAGGSYEQYF	15	TRBV29-1	TRBJ2-7